The 5 T cell receptor beta chains below were found in one sample sequenced in a study of control samples from healthy donors and cancer patients. Measured with immunoSEQ multiplex PCR; TCRdb has only the in-frame clones, and not every one. The sample includes approximately 100,000 clones, just under 95% seen only once; the top ten take around 3%. Material: blood. These receptor sequences come from a human donor in good health. The donor label of this sample is uncertain.

J is TRBJ1-2 and V is TRBV10-3; D not resolved. This CDR3 comprises 12 residues. Trimming pared 5 bases from V and 6 bases from J, leaving 10 bases between. Germline V gene data show CDR1 as ENHRY and CDR2 as SYGVKD. In nucleotides, the CDR3 is TGTGCCATCAGTTCGGTGTTGCATGGCTACACCTTC. Its protein is CAISSVLHGYTF.

The chain has TRBV6-5 and TRBJ1-1; TRBD1 aligns across 7 bases. This CDR3 spans 15 amino acids. V shed 5 bases, J shed 4 bases, and the junction held 10 bases outside the gene matches. CDR1 is MNHEY and CDR2 is SVGAGI in the germline V gene. CDR3 in amino acids: CASSREGAPSTEAFF. CDR3 sequence (DNA): TGTGCCAGCAGTCGTGAGGGGGCGCCTAGCACTGAAGCTTTCTTT.

This chain connects TRBV12-3 or TRBV12-4 to TRBJ1-2; D remains ambiguous. The CDR3 spans 13 residues. Trimming shortened V by 2 bases and J by 3 bases, and 7 bases separated the two germline ends. CDR3 in DNA: TGTGCCAGCAGTTTAAACCGGGACTATGGCTACACCTTC. Amino acid sequence: CASSLNRDYGYTF.

CDR3 protein: CAWSGGPTDTQYF. The CDR3 DNA reads as TGTGCCTGGTCAGGGGGCCCGACAGATACGCAGTATTTT. The chain is built from TRBV30 and TRBJ2-3; 8 nucleotides align to TRBD1. The J segment lost 3 bases and the V segment lost 5 bases, leaving 4 bases of the junction unmatched. The length of the CDR3 is 13 residues. Germline CDR1 GTSNPN, CDR2 SVGIG (reference sequence).

The table lists this clone with a count of one. The chain employs TRBV6-2 or TRBV6-3 and TRBJ1-5, with 7 bases aligning to TRBD1. CDR1 and CDR2 from the germline V gene are MNHEY and SVGEGT. There are 18 residues in the CDR3. V lost 5 bases and J lost 0; bases outside the gene matches: 13. The CDR3 DNA is TGTGCCAGCAGTCTGACCGGGACAGAAACACATAGCAATCAGCCCCAGCATTTT. Residues: CASSLTGTETHSNQPQHF.